This TCR beta chain was recovered during a study of CD8 T cells in ankylosing spondylitis. Germline V lookup: CDR1 SGDLS, CDR2 YYNGEE. The CDR3 consists of 17 residues. Trimming removed 4 bases from V and 6 bases from J, with 25 bases in between. TCRdb fed the 5' RACE reads into MiXCR, producing one record per CDR3 protein. The sample carries approximately 240,000 distinct CDR3 sequences, roughly a tenth recorded once. This clonotype was seen repeatedly, ten times or more. Material for sequencing was blood, either unsorted or a sorted T cell fraction (not recorded which). This TCR was recovered from a male donor with ankylosing spondylitis or in good health (not recorded which). The chain joins TRBV9 to TRBJ2-5; D uncertain. The CDR3 DNA reads as TGTGCCAGCAGCCTACCTCCATGGGGTCCTCGAAAAAAGACCCAGTACTTC. Residues: CASSLPPWGPRKKTQYF.